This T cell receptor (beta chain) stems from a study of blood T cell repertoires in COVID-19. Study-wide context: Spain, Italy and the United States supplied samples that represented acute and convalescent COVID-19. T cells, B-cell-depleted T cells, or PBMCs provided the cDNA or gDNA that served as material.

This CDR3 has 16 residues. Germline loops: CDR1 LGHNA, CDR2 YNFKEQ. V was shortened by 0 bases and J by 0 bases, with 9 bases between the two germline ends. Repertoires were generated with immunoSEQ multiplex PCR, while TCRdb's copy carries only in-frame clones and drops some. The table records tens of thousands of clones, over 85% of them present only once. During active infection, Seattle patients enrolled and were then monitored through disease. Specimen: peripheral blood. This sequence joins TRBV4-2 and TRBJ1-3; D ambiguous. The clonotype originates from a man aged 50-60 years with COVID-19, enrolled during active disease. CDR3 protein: CASSQEMGSSGNTIYF. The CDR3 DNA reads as TGTGCCAGCAGCCAAGAGATGGGGAGCTCTGGAAACACCATATATTTT.